These 5 T cell receptor beta chains share one sample of origin, sequenced in a study of T cell repertoires in cytomegalovirus infection. From the reads, TCRdb called clonotypes with MiXCR, one entry per CDR3 protein. The table shows fewer than 550,000 distinct CDR3 sequences, with 11% occurring only once. Sequences were obtained from PBMCs. Receptors originate from a human donor in good health (CMV status not recorded). Some clones in this sample may be carry-over from other donors' samples.

The sample holds a few counts of this clonotype. V is TRBV12-3 or TRBV12-4 and J is TRBJ1-4; the D is unclear. The CDR3 contains 14 residues. Deletions cut 5 bases from V and 10 bases from J, with 17 bases between. The DNA for the CDR3 is TGTGCCAGCAGTACGACGTGGGGTGAGGGAAAACTGTTTTTT. This sequence encodes CASSTTWGEGKLFF.

The sample holds a few counts of this clonotype. The chain is built from TRBV2 and TRBJ1-2, with TRBD1 matching over 12 bases. In germline, CDR1 is SNHLY, CDR2 FYNNEI. V was clipped by 4 bases and J by 8 bases; unmatched bases: 2. This CDR3 is built from 13 residues. For the CDR3, the DNA is TGTGCCAGCAGTGGGGACAGGGGGCACGGCTACACCTTC. It codes for CASSGDRGHGYTF.

This clonotype was seen at least ten times. This chain uses TRBV29-1 with TRBJ2-1; D gene uncertain. V was shortened by 0 bases and J by 5 bases, with 8 bases between the two germline ends. CDR3 size: 13 residues. Germline V gene lookup returns CDR1 SQVTM and CDR2 ANQGSEA. CDR3 residues: CSVEEGIHNEQFF. DNA for the CDR3: TGCAGCGTTGAAGAAGGGATCCACAATGAGCAGTTCTTC.

This clonotype was seen once. The chain uses TRBV28 and TRBJ1-2; D is uncertain. The CDR3 is made up of 14 amino acids. Germline values: CDR1 MDHEN, CDR2 SYDVKM. The V gene lost 6 bases and the J gene lost 8 bases, with 19 bases spanning the gap. Here the CDR3 reads CASRTPGSTRGYTF. CDR3 DNA sequence: TGTGCCAGCAGGACCCCTGGTTCAACAAGGGGCTACACCTTC.

This clonotype has just a few counts. This chain connects TRBV5-6 to TRBJ2-5, with a tentative D call TRBD2 (6 bases). This CDR3 has 14 residues. Between the trimmed V and J ends, which lost 2 bases and 5 bases, there was a span of 13 bases. Germline V gene lookup returns CDR1 SGHDT and CDR2 YYEEEE. The CDR3 reads CASSLSSGFETQYF. The CDR3 nucleotides are TGTGCCAGCAGCTTATCCAGCGGGTTTGAGACCCAGTACTTC.